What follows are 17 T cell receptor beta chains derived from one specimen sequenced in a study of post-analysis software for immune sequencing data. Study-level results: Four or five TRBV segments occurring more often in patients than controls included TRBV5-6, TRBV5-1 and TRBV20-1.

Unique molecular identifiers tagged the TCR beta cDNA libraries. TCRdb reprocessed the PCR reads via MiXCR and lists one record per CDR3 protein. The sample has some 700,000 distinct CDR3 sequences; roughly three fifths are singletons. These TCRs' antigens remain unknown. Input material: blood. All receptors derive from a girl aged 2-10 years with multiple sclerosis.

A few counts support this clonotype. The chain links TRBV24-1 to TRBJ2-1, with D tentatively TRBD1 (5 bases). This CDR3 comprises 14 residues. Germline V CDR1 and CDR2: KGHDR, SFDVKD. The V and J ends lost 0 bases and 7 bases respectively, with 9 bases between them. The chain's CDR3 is CATSDLSGSNEQFF. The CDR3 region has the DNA TGTGCCACCAGTGATTTGTCAGGGTCGAATGAGCAGTTCTTC.

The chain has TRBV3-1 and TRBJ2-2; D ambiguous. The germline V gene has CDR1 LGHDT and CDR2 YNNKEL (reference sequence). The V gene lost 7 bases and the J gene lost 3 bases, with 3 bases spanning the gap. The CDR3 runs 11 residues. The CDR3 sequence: CASTDTGELFF. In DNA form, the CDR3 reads TGTGCCAGCACAGACACCGGGGAGCTGTTTTTT.

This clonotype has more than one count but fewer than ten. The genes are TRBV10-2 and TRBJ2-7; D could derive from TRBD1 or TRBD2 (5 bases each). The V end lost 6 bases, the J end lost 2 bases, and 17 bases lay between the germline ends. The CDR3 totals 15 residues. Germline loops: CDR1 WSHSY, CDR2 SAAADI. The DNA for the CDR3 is TGCGCCAGCAGACTAGATCCAGGGATGGCCTACGAGCAGTACTTC. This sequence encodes CASRLDPGMAYEQYF.

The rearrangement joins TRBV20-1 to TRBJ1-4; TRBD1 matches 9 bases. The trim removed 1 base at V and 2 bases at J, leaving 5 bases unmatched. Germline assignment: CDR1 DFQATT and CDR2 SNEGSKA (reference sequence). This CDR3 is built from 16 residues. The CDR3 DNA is TGCAGTGCTAGAGTAACCGGGACAGGGACTAATGAAAAACTGTTTTTT. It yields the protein CSARVTGTGTNEKLFF.

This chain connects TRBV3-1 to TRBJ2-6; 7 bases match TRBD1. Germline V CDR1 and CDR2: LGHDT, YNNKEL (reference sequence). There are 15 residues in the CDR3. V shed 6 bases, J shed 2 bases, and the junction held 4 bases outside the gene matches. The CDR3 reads CASSTDRAGANVLTF. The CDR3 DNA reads TGTGCCAGCAGTACCGACAGGGCTGGGGCCAACGTCCTGACTTTC.

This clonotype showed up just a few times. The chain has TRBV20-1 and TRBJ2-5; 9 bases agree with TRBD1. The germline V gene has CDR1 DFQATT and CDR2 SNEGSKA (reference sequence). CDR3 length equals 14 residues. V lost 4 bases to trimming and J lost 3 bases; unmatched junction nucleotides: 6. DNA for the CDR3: TGCAGTGCTACTGCTAGGACAGGGGAAGAGACCCAGTACTTC. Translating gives CSATARTGEETQYF.

The CDR3 sequence: CASSRTRDSYNEQYF. The CDR3 region has the DNA TGTGCCAGCAGCCGTACCCGGGACAGCTACAATGAGCAGTACTTC. The rearrangement links TRBV7-6 to TRBJ2-1, with 7 bases fitting TRBD1. The DNA matches TRBJ2-7 better at its end, which makes the J call doubtful. The CDR3 is 15 residues long. CDR1 is SGHVS and CDR2 is FNYEAQ in the germline V gene.

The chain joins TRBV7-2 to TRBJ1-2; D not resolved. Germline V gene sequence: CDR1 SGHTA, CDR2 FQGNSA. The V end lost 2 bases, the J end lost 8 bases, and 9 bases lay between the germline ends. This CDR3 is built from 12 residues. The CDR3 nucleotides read TGTGCCAGCAGCTTAAATCTCGAGGGCTACACCTTC. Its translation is CASSLNLEGYTF.

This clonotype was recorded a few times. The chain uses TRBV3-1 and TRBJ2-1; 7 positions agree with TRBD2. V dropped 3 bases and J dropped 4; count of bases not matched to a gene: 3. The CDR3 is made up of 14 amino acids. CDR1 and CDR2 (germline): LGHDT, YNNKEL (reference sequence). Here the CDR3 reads CASSQTSLYNEQFF. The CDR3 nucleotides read TGTGCCAGCAGCCAGACTAGCCTTTACAATGAGCAGTTCTTC.

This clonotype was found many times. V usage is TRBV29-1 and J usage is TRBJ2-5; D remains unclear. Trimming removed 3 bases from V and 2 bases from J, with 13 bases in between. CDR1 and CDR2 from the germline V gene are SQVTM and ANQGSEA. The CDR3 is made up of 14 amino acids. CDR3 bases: TGCAGCGTTGAGGTGGCGAGAAGACAAGAGACCCAGTACTTC. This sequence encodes CSVEVARRQETQYF.

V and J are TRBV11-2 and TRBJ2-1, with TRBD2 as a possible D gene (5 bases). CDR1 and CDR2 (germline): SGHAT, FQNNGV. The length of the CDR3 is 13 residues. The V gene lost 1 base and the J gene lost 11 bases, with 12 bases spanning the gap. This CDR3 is CASSLVTRTQQFF. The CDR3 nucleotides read TGTGCCAGCAGCTTAGTAACAAGGACTCAGCAGTTCTTC.

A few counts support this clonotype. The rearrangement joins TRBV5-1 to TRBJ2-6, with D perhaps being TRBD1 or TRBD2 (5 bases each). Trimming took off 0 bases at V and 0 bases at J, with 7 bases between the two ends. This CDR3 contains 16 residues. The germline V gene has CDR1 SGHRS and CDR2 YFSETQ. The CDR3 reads CASSLGGSSGANVLTF. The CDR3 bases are TGCGCCAGCAGCTTGGGGGGGAGCTCTGGGGCCAACGTCCTGACTTTC.

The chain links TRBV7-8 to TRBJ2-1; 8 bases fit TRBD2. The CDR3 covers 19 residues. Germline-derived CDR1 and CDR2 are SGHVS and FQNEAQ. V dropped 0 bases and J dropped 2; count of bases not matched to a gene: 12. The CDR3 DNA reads TGTGCCAGCAGCTTAGCGGGGGAATGGAGCGGGGGCACCTACAATGAGCAGTTCTTC. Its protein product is CASSLAGEWSGGTYNEQFF.

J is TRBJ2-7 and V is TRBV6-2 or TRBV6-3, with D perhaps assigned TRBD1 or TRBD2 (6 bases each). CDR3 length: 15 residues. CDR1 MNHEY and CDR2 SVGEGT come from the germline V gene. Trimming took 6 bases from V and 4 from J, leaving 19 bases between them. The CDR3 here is CASRVSGAGRYEQYF. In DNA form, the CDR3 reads TGTGCCAGCAGGGTGTCGGGGGCAGGCCGGTACGAGCAGTACTTC.

The CDR3 loop reads CASSHGQGIRDTQYF. The CDR3 DNA reads TGCGCCAGCAGCCATGGACAGGGGATAAGAGATACGCAGTATTTT. The chain couples TRBV5-1 to TRBJ2-3; 9 nucleotides agree with TRBD1. This CDR3 comprises 15 residues. V trimming: 4 bases; J trimming: 5 bases; junction bases outside the gene matches: 8. Germline CDR1 reads SGHRS; CDR2 reads YFSETQ. The variable domain in full, completed from reference TRBV5-1 and TRBJ2-3, reads KAGVTQTPRYLIKTRGQQVTLSCSPISGHRSVSWYQQTPGQGLQFLFEYFSETQRNKGNFPGRFSGRQFSNSRSEMNVSTLELGDSALYLCASSHGQGIRDTQYFGPGTRLTVL.

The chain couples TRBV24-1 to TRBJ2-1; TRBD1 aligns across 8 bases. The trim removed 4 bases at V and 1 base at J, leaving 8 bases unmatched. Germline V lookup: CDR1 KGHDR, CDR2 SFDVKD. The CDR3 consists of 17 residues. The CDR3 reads CATSDLRTGRSYNEQFF. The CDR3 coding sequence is TGTGCCACCAGTGACCTGCGGACAGGGAGGTCCTACAATGAGCAGTTCTTC.

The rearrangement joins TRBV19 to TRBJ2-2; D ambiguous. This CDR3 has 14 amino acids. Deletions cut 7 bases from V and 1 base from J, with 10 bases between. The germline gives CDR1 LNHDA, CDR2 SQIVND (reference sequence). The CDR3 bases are TGTGCCAGTACGCCAGTACTGAACACCGGGGAGCTGTTTTTT. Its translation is CASTPVLNTGELFF.